This T cell receptor beta chain appears in the sequencing data of a study of Graves' ophthalmopathy and Graves' hyperthyroidism (dated by TCRdb to the late 2010s). In terms of the full investigation: Peripheral blood was collected at initial diagnosis, before any treatment. TCR beta repertoire signatures were used to distinguish Graves' ophthalmopathy from Graves' hyperthyroidism and to predict progression to ophthalmopathy. In total, around 130 blood samples were TCR-sequenced: approximately 42 ophthalmopathy, 75 hyperthyroidism and approximately 17 hyperthyroidism-to-ophthalmopathy patients. To explore V-J signatures that separate ophthalmopathy from hyperthyroidism, a discovery set of approximately 100 patients was enrolled, consisting of about 45 with ophthalmopathy and fewer than 60 with stable hyperthyroidism. An independent validation cohort comprised roughly 20 hyperthyroidism patients and some 16 patients who later progressed from hyperthyroidism to ophthalmopathy. T-cell repertoires of thyroid tissue and blood were compared in six hyperthyroidism patients. Following sample collection, hyperthyroidism patients were given methimazole at a starting dose of 30 mg daily, and ophthalmopathy patients were given high-dose intravenous methylprednisolone. For training and testing, the 100 or so patients in the discovery cohort were randomly divided in a 7:3 ratio. The study at large found these results: No statistical method was used to set the sample size in advance, and the investigators knew which group each participant was assigned to. Most expanded thyroid clonotypes with a frequency above 0.001 also appeared in blood, which suggests that blood repertoires may reflect the immune response in the thyroid. In cross-validation, the 13-signature model distinguished ophthalmopathy from stable hyperthyroidism with about 90% sensitivity and roughly 81% specificity, and in the test set the corresponding values were around 78% and 73%. In validation, the model predicted ophthalmopathy progression with more than 55% sensitivity and 72.22% specificity; around twelve predicted patients were CT-confirmed with GO in a median of around 6 months.

At least ten counts were recorded for this clonotype. No cognate antigen has been identified for it. No base qualities exist here, and no much larger clone lies one base off it. TCR beta CDR3 regions were amplified from RNA transcripts for repertoire sequencing. The first round was an RT-PCR using HTBI primers with the Qiagen OneStep RT-PCR kit, and this first round was followed by a second-round multiplex PCR, then size selection and purification. Libraries were sequenced on an Illumina HiSeq2000 using paired-end 100 bp reads. The study's own analysis went as follows. SOAPnuke was used for read processing, and reads with adapters, uncalled bases, a mean Phred below 15, or no exact constant-primer or identifier match were discarded. COPE v1.2.5 was used to merge high-quality paired reads. Clonotypes were defined as unique nucleotide sequences and were aligned to IMGT TRB V, D and J references using MiTCR v1.1. Only V-J combinations with frequency above 0.0001 were analysed, covering approximately 99% of repertoires. A TCR clonal expansion and chaos score per V-J combination was defined as the ratio of F50 clonal expansion to chaos observed in the TCRdist matrix. Welch's t-statistics and random forest were used to narrow the features down to more than 10 V-J combinations, which were then fed into a naive Bayes classifier. The Morisita-Horn index was used to measure how similar the thyroid and blood repertoires were. TCRdb reworked the public reads: Q25 trimming with fastp, MiXCR clone assembly, productive beta chains retained. Records with the same CDR3 protein are collapsed into one entry carrying the most frequent genes and DNA. TCRdb's processing, not the authors' own work, is the source of the V and J calls. The sample table shows approximately 160,000 distinct CDR3 sequences, and roughly two fifths are seen once. Around 8.9% of the sample is taken by the ten largest.

Patients with ophthalmopathy had moderately to severely active disease, with a Clinical Activity Score of 3 or more, a NOSPECS grade of 4 or more, and a disease duration of less than 3 months. Anyone with other autoimmune diseases, uncontrolled infections, pregnancy or lactation was excluded from the study. Clinical symptoms, serum thyroxine, TRAb, thyroid ultrasound and orbital computed tomography were used for diagnosis. Using Ficoll-Paque density gradient centrifugation, PBMCs were isolated from about 9.2 ml of fresh peripheral blood. Total RNA was extracted with Trizol reagent and quality-checked on an Agilent 2100 Bioanalyzer. Per the germline V gene, SQVTM is the CDR1 and ANQGSEA is the CDR2. V is pruned by 7 bases and J by 4 bases, leaving 9 bases of the junction without a gene match. From the cysteine up to the phenylalanine, the CDR3 has a length of 13 residues. Of all the DNA, just the CDR3 is kept, 39 bases in frame from base 1.

The source of this sequence is a man aged 25-40 years with Graves' ophthalmopathy. Donor details come from another sample of the same person, matched by shared clones. What was sequenced was peripheral blood. Recombination linked TRBV29-1 to TRBJ2-7, with TRBD2 identical over 8 junction bases. The DNA sequence reads TGCAGCGCCACCCGGGGGGGACTTTACGAGCAGTACTTC. Protein translation: CSATRGGLYEQYF.